The 14 T cell receptor beta chains listed next were all sequenced from one sample in a study of T-cell memory formation after mild COVID-19. TCRdb reprocessed the 5' RACE reads with MiXCR, giving one entry per CDR3 protein. This sample carries 470,000 or so distinct CDR3 sequences, roughly 20% of them seen once, and the ten largest clones take roughly 8.4%. Sequencing was carried out using PBMCs or a T cell subset sorted from them (not recorded which). These TCRs come from an adult woman who had mild COVID-19 (a few samples of this study predate the infection). Cell type and time point are not known.

This clonotype appeared a few times. CDR3 bases: TGTGCCAGCAGCTTAGGCGGGGGTTTATACGAGCAGTACTTC. Its protein product is CASSLGGGLYEQYF. The gene calls are TRBV7-9 and TRBJ2-7, with 7 nucleotides matching TRBD2. Germline lookup yields CDR1 SEHNR and CDR2 FQNEAQ (reference sequence). V shed 1 base and J 4 bases; nucleotides not matched to a gene: 4. CDR3 length: 14 amino acids.

This rearrangement joins TRBV20-1 to TRBJ1-3; D is perhaps TRBD1 (6 bases). Trimming cost V 7 bases and J 4 bases, with 8 bases left between them. CDR1 is DFQATT, CDR2 SNEGSKA, per germline (reference sequence). This CDR3 spans 11 amino acids. CDR3 loop: CSVQGGNTIYF. CDR3 bases: TGCAGTGTTCAGGGGGGAAACACCATATATTTT.

The chain joins TRBV7-2 to TRBJ2-1, with D unclear. Trimming took 2 bases from V and 7 from J, leaving 12 bases between them. Germline loops: CDR1 SGHTA, CDR2 FQGNSA. The CDR3 totals 14 residues. The CDR3 DNA reads as TGTGCCAGCAGCTTATTGATCCAAGGGAATGAGCAGTTCTTC. Translation: CASSLLIQGNEQFF.

The table lists this clonotype with a few counts. V gene TRBV11-2 combines with J gene TRBJ1-1; a possible D gene is TRBD1 (5 bases). Germline CDR1 SGHAT, CDR2 FQNNGV. The V and J ends lost 6 bases and 6 bases respectively, with 20 bases between them. This CDR3 comprises 15 residues. The CDR3 reads CASRLTRGLGPEAFF. CDR3 nucleotide sequence: TGTGCCAGCAGACTAACACGGGGGTTGGGTCCTGAAGCTTTCTTT. The variable domain in full, with the rest retrieved from reference TRBV11-2 and TRBJ1-1, is EAGVAQSPRYKIIEKRQSVAFWCNPISGHATLYWYQQILGQGPKLLIQFQNNGVVDDSQLPKDRFSAERLKGVDSTLKIQPAKLEDSAVYLCASRLTRGLGPEAFFGQGTRLTVV.

The J gene is TRBJ2-6, the V gene TRBV29-1; D gene ambiguous. V gave up 5 bases and J gave up 9 bases, with 14 bases separating them. In germline, CDR1 is SQVTM, CDR2 ANQGSEA. The CDR3 length is 13 residues. The CDR3 DNA follows: TGCAGCGTTTACCGAACCGGCTTCAACGTCCTGACTTTC. Protein product: CSVYRTGFNVLTF.

This rearrangement joins TRBV4-1 to TRBJ1-6; perhaps TRBD1 as D (5 bases). Trimming removed 0 bases from V and 8 bases from J, with 14 bases in between. CDR1 is MGHRA and CDR2 is YSYEKL in the germline V gene. The CDR3 is made up of 16 amino acids. CDR3 sequence reads: CASSQEAGNMYSPLHF. The CDR3 DNA reads TGCGCCAGCAGCCAAGAGGCAGGGAATATGTATTCACCCCTCCACTTT.

The J gene is TRBJ2-5, the V gene TRBV7-2; D is perhaps TRBD2 (6 bases). The CDR3 is made up of 14 amino acids. Per the germline V gene, CDR1 is SGHTA and CDR2 is FQGNSA. V lost 1 base and J lost 9, with 15 bases in between. The CDR3 region is CASSLDGGAGAQYF. Written as DNA, the CDR3 is TGTGCCAGCAGCTTAGATGGCGGGGCCGGGGCCCAGTACTTC.

This clonotype showed up just a few times. CDR3: CASSLVVVSYNEQFF. The CDR3, as DNA: TGTGCCAGCAGCTTAGTAGTTGTCTCCTACAATGAGCAGTTCTTC. The V call is TRBV11-3, the J call TRBJ2-1; D is undetermined. The CDR3 contains 15 residues. V shed 1 base and J shed 0 bases, with 7 bases lying between them. Germline V CDR1 and CDR2: SGHNT, YENEEA.

This clonotype was detected only a few times. This sequence joins TRBV11-2 and TRBJ2-1; D call uncertain. Germline CDR1 SGHAT, CDR2 FQNNGV. The CDR3 is 11 amino acids. The V gene lost 5 bases and the J gene lost 11 bases, with 10 bases spanning the gap. This CDR3 reads CASSPGVQQFF. CDR3 nucleotide sequence: TGTGCCAGCAGCCCGGGTGTACAGCAGTTCTTC.

This clonotype has a handful of counts. This chain connects TRBV2 to TRBJ2-7; 7 positions match TRBD2. The CDR3 sequence is 15 residues long. Germline CDR1 SNHLY, CDR2 FYNNEI. J lost 5 bases, V lost 2 bases, and 9 bases had no gene match. The CDR3 DNA reads TGTGCCAGCAGTGAACCGGGACTACCTCGAAACGAGCAGTACTTC. This sequence encodes CASSEPGLPRNEQYF.

In its sample, this clonotype was seen a few times. This chain connects TRBV19 to TRBJ2-5; the match to TRBD1 covers 7 bases. The V segment lost 3 bases and the J segment 5 bases; nucleotides outside the gene matches: 12. Per the germline V gene, CDR1 is LNHDA and CDR2 is SQIVND (reference sequence). CDR3 size: 16 residues. The CDR3 region is CASSMLTGVGEETQYF. The CDR3 DNA follows: TGTGCCAGTAGTATGTTAACAGGGGTTGGGGAGGAGACCCAGTACTTC. Together with reference TRBV19 and TRBJ2-5, the CDR3 gives the full variable domain: DGGITQSPKYLFRKEGQNVTLSCEQNLNHDAMYWYRQDPGQGLRLIYYSQIVNDFQKGDIAEGYSVSREKKESFPLTVTSAQKNPTAFYLCASSMLTGVGEETQYFGPGTRLLVL.

This clonotype turned up a few times. The V gene is TRBV18, the J gene TRBJ1-4; D ambiguous. There are 15 residues in the CDR3. The germline CDR1 and CDR2 sequences are KGHSH and LQKENI. With 1 base removed from V and 7 bases from J, the gap between germline ends came to 13 bases. CDR3 in DNA: TGTGCCAGCTCACCACGGGAATCGGCAGGTGAAAAACTGTTTTTT. Its translation: CASSPRESAGEKLFF.

This chain joins TRBV5-1 and TRBJ1-3; no clear D gene. Trimming cost V 4 bases and J 0 bases, with 14 bases left between them. Looked up from germline, CDR1 is SGHRS and CDR2 is YFSETQ. The CDR3 spans 16 residues. CDR3 sequence reads: CASSLYSGISGNTIYF. The CDR3 DNA reads TGCGCCAGCAGCCTTTACTCAGGAATCTCTGGAAACACCATATATTTT. The whole variable domain, remainder taken from reference TRBV5-1 and TRBJ1-3, is KAGVTQTPRYLIKTRGQQVTLSCSPISGHRSVSWYQQTPGQGLQFLFEYFSETQRNKGNFPGRFSGRQFSNSRSEMNVSTLELGDSALYLCASSLYSGISGNTIYFGEGSWLTVV.

The CDR3 loop reads CASSLARFRQSSYGYTF. As DNA, the CDR3 is TGTGCCAGCAGCTTAGCTAGGTTCCGGCAGTCGTCCTATGGCTACACCTTC. The rearrangement joins TRBV7-9 to TRBJ1-2; D ambiguous. The CDR3 length is 17 residues. With 0 bases removed from V and 4 bases from J, the gap between germline ends came to 18 bases. CDR1 SEHNR and CDR2 FQNEAQ come from the germline V gene (reference sequence). Based on the CDR3 plus reference TRBV7-9 and TRBJ1-2, the full variable domain is DTGVSQNPRHKITKRGQNVTFRCDPISEHNRLYWYRQTLGQGPEFLTYFQNEAQLEKSRLLSDRFSAERPKGSFSTLEIQRTEQGDSAMYLCASSLARFRQSSYGYTFGSGTRLTVV.